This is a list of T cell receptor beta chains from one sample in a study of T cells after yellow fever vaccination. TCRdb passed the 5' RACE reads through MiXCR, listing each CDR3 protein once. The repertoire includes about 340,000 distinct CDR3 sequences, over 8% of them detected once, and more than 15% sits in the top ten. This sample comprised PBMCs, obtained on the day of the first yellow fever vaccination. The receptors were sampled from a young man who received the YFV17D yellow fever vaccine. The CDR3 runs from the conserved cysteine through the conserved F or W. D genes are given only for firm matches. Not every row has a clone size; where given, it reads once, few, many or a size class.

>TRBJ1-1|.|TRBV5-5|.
CASSGGANTEAFF
TGTGCCAGCAGCGGGGGGGCCAACACTGAAGCTTTCTTT
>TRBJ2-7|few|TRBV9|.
CASSVEESSYEQYF
TGTGCCAGCAGCGTCGAAGAAAGCTCCTACGAGCAGTACTTC
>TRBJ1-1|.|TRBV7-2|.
CASVEGGSITEAFF
TGTGCCAGCGTAGAAGGGGGTTCAATCACTGAAGCTTTCTTT
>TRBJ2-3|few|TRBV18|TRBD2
CASSPPLTGGTQYF
TGTGCCAGCTCACCACCTCTGACGGGGGGAACGCAGTATTTT
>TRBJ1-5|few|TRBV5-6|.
CASSLRGNNQPQHF
TGTGCCAGCAGCTTGAGGGGGAACAATCAGCCCCAGCATTTT
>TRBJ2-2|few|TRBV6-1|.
CASRPHEFTGELFF
TGTGCCAGCAGACCCCACGAATTCACCGGGGAGCTGTTTTTT
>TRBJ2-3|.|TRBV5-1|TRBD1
CASSSDLTGGGTDTQYF
TGCGCCAGCAGCTCCGACTTAACAGGGGGTGGCACAGATACGCAGTATTTT
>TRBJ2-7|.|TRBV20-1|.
CSAPGRRSSYEQYF
TGCAGTGCTCCCGGACGGAGGAGCTCCTACGAGCAGTACTTC
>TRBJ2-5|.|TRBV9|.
CASSVAEILVGETQYF
TGTGCCAGCAGCGTAGCTGAAATTCTAGTGGGAGAGACCCAGTACTTC
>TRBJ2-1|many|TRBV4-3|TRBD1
CASSQVPGGGTGGSYNEQFF
TGCGCCAGCAGCCAAGTCCCGGGGGGCGGGACAGGGGGCTCCTACAATGAGCAGTTCTTC
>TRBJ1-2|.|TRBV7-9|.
CASSLTAAGYTF
TGTGCCAGCAGCCTTACGGCCGCCGGCTACACCTTC
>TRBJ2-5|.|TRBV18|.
CASSPPPGAEETQYF
TGTGCCAGCTCACCACCTCCAGGGGCTGAGGAGACCCAGTACTTC
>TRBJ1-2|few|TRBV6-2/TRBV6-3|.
CASSYGRIYGYTF
TGTGCCAGCAGTTACGGTAGGATCTATGGCTACACCTTC
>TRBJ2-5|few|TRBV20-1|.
CSASIPAVPGGQYF
TGCAGTGCTAGCATCCCCGCGGTCCCAGGAGGCCAGTACTTC
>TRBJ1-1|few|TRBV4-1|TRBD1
CASSHQQGSRPNTEAFF
TGCGCCAGCAGCCACCAACAGGGGTCACGACCTAACACTGAAGCTTTCTTT
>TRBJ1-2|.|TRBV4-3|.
CASSRTRGGTGGYTF
TGCGCCAGCAGCCGGACCCGAGGGGGTACGGGCGGCTACACCTTC
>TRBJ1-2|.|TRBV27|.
CASSLSAIWGGGYTF
TGTGCCAGCAGTTTATCGGCGATTTGGGGGGGCGGCTACACCTTC
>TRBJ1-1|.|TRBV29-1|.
CSVERWNTEAFF
TGCAGCGTTGAAAGATGGAACACTGAAGCTTTCTTT
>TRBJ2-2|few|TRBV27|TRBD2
CASSYSGGAAGELFF
TGTGCCAGCAGTTATAGCGGGGGGGCTGCCGGGGAGCTGTTTTTT
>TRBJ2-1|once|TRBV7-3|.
CASSSSESNEQFF
TGTGCCAGCAGCTCCTCCGAGAGCAATGAGCAGTTCTTC
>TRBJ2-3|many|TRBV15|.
CATSRVSGNTDTQYF
TGTGCCACCAGCAGAGTTAGCGGTAACACAGATACGCAGTATTTT
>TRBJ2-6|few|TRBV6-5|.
CASSYAGTENVLTF
TGTGCCAGCAGTTACGCCGGGACTGAGAACGTCCTGACTTTC
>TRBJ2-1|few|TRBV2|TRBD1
CASGLDRGGEQFF
TGTGCCAGCGGATTGGACAGGGGGGGTGAGCAGTTCTTC
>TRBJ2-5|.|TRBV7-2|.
CASTYAGETQYF
TGTGCCAGCACCTACGCCGGAGAGACCCAGTACTTC
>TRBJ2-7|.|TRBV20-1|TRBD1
CSAPGTGVYEQYF
TGCAGTGCTCCCGGGACAGGGGTATACGAGCAGTACTTC
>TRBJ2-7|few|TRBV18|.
CASSPRSGPGPYEQYF
TGTGCCAGCTCACCGAGGAGTGGACCTGGCCCCTACGAGCAGTACTTC
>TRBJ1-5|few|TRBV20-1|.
CSATGEAGNQPQHF
TGCAGTGCTACAGGGGAAGCGGGCAATCAGCCCCAGCATTTT
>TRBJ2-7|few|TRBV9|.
CASSAGWGNEQYF
TGTGCCAGCAGCGCCGGGTGGGGGAACGAGCAGTACTTC
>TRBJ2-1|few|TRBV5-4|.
CASSRGLSNEQFF
TGTGCCAGCAGCCGGGGCCTCTCCAATGAGCAGTTCTTC
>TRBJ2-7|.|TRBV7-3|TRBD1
CASSLDRDSHEQYF
TGTGCCAGCAGCCTCGACAGGGATTCCCACGAGCAGTACTTC
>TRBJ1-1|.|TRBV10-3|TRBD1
CAIRFTGGTEAFF
TGTGCCATCAGATTCACAGGGGGCACGGAAGCTTTCTTT
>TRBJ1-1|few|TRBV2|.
CASSEAPNTEAFF
TGTGCCAGCAGTGAAGCGCCTAACACTGAAGCTTTCTTT
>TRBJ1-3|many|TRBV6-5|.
CASSYVPAGNTIYF
TGTGCCAGCAGTTACGTGCCAGCTGGAAACACCATATATTTT
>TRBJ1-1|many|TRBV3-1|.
CASSQGSLRTEAFF
TGTGCCAGCAGCCAAGGGAGTCTGCGGACTGAAGCTTTCTTT
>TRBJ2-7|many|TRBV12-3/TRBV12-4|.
CASSLRHDGGKQYF
TGTGCCAGCAGTTTGAGACACGACGGAGGAAAGCAGTACTTC
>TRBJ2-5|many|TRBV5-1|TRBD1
CASSSGQGSQETQYF
TGCGCCAGCAGCTCGGGACAGGGGTCGCAAGAGACCCAGTACTTC
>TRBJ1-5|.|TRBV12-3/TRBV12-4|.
CASSLGGTSNQPQHF
TGTGCCAGCAGCCTAGGGGGGACCAGCAATCAGCCCCAGCATTTT
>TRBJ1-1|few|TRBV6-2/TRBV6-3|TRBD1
CASSPPGQGQGEAFF
TGTGCCAGCAGCCCCCCGGGACAGGGACAGGGTGAAGCTTTCTTT
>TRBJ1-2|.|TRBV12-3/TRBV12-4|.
CASNPGEGYGYTF
TGTGCCAGCAATCCAGGGGAAGGGTATGGCTACACCTTC
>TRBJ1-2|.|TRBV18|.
CASSPGGSSYGYTF
TGTGCCAGCTCACCCGGCGGGTCGTCGTATGGCTACACCTTC
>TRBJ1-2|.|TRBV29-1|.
CSVDLYGYTF
TGCAGCGTTGACCTGTACGGCTACACCTTC
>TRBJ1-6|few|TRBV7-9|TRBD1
CASSSRGLHF
TGTGCCAGCAGCTCCAGGGGGCTCCACTTT
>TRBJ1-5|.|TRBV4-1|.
CASSDIGKNQPQHF
TGCGCCAGCAGCGATATCGGGAAAAATCAGCCCCAGCATTTT
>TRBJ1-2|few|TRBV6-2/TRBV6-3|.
CASSSSTANYGYTF
TGTGCCAGCAGTTCAAGTACGGCTAACTATGGCTACACCTTC